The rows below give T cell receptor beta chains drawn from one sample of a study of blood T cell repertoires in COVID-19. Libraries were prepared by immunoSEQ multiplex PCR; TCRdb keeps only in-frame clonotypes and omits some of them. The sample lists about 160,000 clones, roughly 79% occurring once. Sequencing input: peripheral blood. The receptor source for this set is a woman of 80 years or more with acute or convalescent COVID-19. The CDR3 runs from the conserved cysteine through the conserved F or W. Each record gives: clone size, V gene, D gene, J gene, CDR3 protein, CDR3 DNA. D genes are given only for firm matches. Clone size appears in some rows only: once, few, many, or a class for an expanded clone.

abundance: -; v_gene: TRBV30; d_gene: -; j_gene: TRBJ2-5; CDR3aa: CAWSVTGGETQYF; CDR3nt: TGTGCCTGGAGTGTAACGGGCGGGGAGACCCAGTACTTC
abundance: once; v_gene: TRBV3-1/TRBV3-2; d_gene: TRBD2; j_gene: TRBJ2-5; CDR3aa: CASSLGLASEETQYF; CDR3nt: TGTGCCAGCAGCCTGGGACTAGCGAGCGAGGAGACCCAGTACTTC
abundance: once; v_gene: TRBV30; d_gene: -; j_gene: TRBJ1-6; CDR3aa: CAWSVYAGFNSPLHF; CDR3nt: TGTGCCTGGAGTGTATATGCGGGGTTCAATTCACCCCTCCACTTT
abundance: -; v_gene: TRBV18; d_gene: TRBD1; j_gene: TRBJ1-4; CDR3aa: CASSWTGDGEKLFF; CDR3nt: TGTGCCAGCTCATGGACAGGGGACGGTGAAAAACTGTTTTTT
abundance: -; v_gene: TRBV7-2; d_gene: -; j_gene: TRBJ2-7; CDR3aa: CASSHGSYEQYF; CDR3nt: TGTGCCAGCAGCCACGGCTCCTACGAGCAGTACTTC
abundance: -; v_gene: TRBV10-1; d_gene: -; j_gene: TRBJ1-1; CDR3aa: CASSDSLNTEAFF; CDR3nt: TGCGCCAGCAGTGACAGTTTGAACACTGAAGCTTTCTTT
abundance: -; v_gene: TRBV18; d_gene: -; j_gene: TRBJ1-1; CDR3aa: CASSPGGLNTEAFF; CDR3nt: TGTGCCAGCTCACCCGGGGGTTTGAACACTGAAGCTTTCTTT
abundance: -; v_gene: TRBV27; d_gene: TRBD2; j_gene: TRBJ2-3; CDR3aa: CASSSPPGRERTDTQYF; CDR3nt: TGTGCCAGCAGTTCCCCTCCGGGGCGGGAGCGGACAGATACGCAGTATTTT
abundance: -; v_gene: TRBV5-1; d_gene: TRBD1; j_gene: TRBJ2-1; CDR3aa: CASSSQGVSEQFF; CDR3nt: TGCGCCAGCAGCTCCCAGGGGGTCAGTGAGCAGTTCTTC
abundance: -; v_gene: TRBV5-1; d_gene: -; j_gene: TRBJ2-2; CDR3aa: CASSLLVGDGELFF; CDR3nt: TGCGCCAGCAGCTTGTTAGTCGGGGACGGGGAGCTGTTTTTT
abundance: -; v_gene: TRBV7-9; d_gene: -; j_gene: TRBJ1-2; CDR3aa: CASSSLGQFYGYTF; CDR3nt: TGTGCCAGCAGCTCGCTAGGACAGTTCTATGGCTACACCTTC
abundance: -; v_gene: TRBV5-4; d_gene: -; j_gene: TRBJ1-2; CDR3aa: CASSFGRGNYGYTF; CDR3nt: TGTGCCAGCAGCTTTGGCAGGGGCAACTATGGCTACACCTTC
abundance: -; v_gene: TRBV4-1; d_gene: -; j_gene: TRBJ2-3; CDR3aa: CASSQVGTGVLDTQYF; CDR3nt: TGCGCCAGCAGCCAAGTGGGGACGGGGGTCCTCGATACGCAGTATTTT
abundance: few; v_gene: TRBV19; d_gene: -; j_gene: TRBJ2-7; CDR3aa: CASSFGQNYEQYF; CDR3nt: TGTGCCAGTAGTTTTGGACAGAACTACGAGCAGTACTTC
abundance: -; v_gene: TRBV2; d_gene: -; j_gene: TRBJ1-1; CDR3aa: CASSDTGRTEAFF; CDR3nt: TGTGCCAGCAGTGACACAGGTAGGACTGAAGCTTTCTTT
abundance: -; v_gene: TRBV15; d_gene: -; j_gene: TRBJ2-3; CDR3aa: CATSRDRVPDTQYF; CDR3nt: TGTGCCACCAGCAGAGATAGAGTCCCAGATACGCAGTATTTT
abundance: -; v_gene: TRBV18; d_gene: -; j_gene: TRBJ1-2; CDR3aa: CASSPPAVYGYTF; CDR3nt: TGTGCCAGCTCACCACCAGCGGTATATGGCTACACCTTC
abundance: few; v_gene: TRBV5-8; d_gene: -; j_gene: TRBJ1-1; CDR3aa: CASKAWEGLGTEAFF; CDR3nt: TGTGCCAGCAAAGCTTGGGAGGGGCTTGGCACTGAAGCTTTCTTT
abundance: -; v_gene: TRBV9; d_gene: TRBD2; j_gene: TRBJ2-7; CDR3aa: CASSTSGTSGSYEQYF; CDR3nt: TGTGCCAGCAGCACCTCCGGGACTAGCGGGAGCTACGAGCAGTACTTC
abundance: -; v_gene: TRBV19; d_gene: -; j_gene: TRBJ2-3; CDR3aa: CASSMAGLSTDTQYF; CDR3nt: TGTGCCAGTAGTATGGCGGGACTGAGCACAGATACGCAGTATTTT
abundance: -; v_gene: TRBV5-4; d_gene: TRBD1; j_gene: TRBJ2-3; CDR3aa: CASSQQGSTDTQYF; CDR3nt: TGTGCCAGCAGCCAACAGGGGAGCACAGATACGCAGTATTTT
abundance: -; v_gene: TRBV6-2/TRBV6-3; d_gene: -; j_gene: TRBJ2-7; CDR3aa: CASSYSSGSNFEQYF; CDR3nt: TGTGCCAGCAGTTACTCCTCGGGTTCGAACTTCGAGCAGTACTTC
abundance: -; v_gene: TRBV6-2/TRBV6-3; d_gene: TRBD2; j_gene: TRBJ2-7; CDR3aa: CASSLGELAGVEQYF; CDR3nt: TGTGCCAGCAGTCTGGGGGAACTAGCGGGAGTCGAGCAGTACTTC
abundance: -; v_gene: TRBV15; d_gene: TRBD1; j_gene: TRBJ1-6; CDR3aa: CATSRGGQGSSPLHF; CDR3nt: TGTGCCACCAGCAGAGGGGGACAGGGGAGTTCACCCCTCCACTTT